This paragraph covers one T cell receptor (beta chain) sequence. This record belongs to a study of cytomegalovirus exposure and HLA in healthy donors. It was with 60 Vbeta and 13 Jbeta primers that the PCR ran. Clones were sequenced by immunoSEQ multiplex PCR, and TCRdb holds only the in-frame ones, with some missing. The sample table includes approximately 110,000 clones. This CDR3 has 15 residues. Germline V gene data show CDR1 as SGDLS and CDR2 as YYNGEE. The ends were cut back, 0 bases at V and 8 bases at J, with 12 bases in the middle. The material sequenced was PBMCs. V and J are TRBV9 and TRBJ1-6; TRBD1 might be the D (5 bases). The clonotype was recovered from a man aged 18 to 35 in good health and CMV-seronegative. CDR3 region: CASSVDLRDYSPLHF. Written as DNA, the CDR3 is TGTGCCAGCAGCGTAGATCTCAGGGACTATTCACCCCTCCACTTT.